The TCR beta chain described here comes from a study of T cell repertoires in cytomegalovirus infection. Turning to the study itself: Carrying CMV and the relevant HLA type showed in public TCR beta signatures.

Study-wide results and caveats: Across the ex vivo response, the dominant clonotypes were HLA-C-restricted CMV-specific TCR beta clonotypes. Public TCR beta family frequency separated CMV-and-HLA carriers, including in an independent cohort.

The V end was cut by 3 bases, the J end by 1 base, with 13 bases between. The CDR3 has 15 residues. This clonotype was recorded at least ten times. Its antigen remains unidentified. MiXCR was run by TCRdb on the reads, yielding one entry per CDR3 protein. The data show almost 300,000 distinct CDR3 sequences, around 10% seen once. The source is a human donor in good health (CMV status not recorded). Some clones in this sample may be carry-over from other donors' samples. The sample was PBMCs. The gene calls are TRBV23-1 and TRBJ2-7, with D possibly matching TRBD1 (5 bases). TRBV23-1 has ORF status, its function being uncertain. CDR3 sequence reads: CASSHPGRESYEQYV. CDR3 nucleotide sequence: TGCGCCAGCAGTCATCCGGGCAGGGAATCCTACGAGCAGTACGTC.